This TCR beta chain stems from a study of T-cell reconstitution after alpha-beta-depleted transplantation in children. CDR1 ENHRY and CDR2 SYGVKD come from the germline V gene. Trimming stripped 7 bases from V and 4 bases from J, with 16 bases between. CDR3 length: 14 residues. During its preparation, the TCRbeta library received unique molecular identifiers. MiXCR, run by TCRdb on the PCR reads, gives a single entry per CDR3 protein. The data hold about 600,000 distinct CDR3 sequences, with approximately 10% observed a single time. This clonotype has a count of ten or more. The source was PBMCs from the stem cell graft donor, collected from the stem cell graft. The clonotype was recovered from a human donor who donated a stem cell graft to a child with acute myeloid leukemia. The genes are TRBV10-3 and TRBJ1-1; D ambiguous. The CDR3 reads CAIKVMDISTEAFF. The DNA of the CDR3 is TGTGCCATCAAGGTCATGGATATTAGCACTGAAGCTTTCTTT.